The clone carrying this TCR beta chain was counted only a few times. Next came a second PCR, run for about 6 to 12 cycles, which used a sample-barcoded 5' primer along with a J-beta primer mix. Template switching added a 12-random-nucleotide identifier to every cDNA molecule. TCRdb reanalysed the 5' RACE reads using MiXCR and keeps one entry per CDR3 protein. Altogether 500,000 to 600,000 distinct CDR3 sequences are present, approximately 25% being singletons, with the ten largest covering under 20%. This sample stems from a study of blood T cells in healthy people across ages. A minimum of 7 million PBMCs was isolated per sample. The ends were cut back, 5 bases at V and 1 base at J, with 11 bases in the middle. The germline V gene encodes CDR1 KGHSH and CDR2 LQKENI. The CDR3 has 14 amino acids.

Sequencing was performed on blood. This chain links TRBV18 with TRBJ1-1; no clear D gene. This clonotype was obtained from a woman between 65 and 79 years old in good health. DNA of the CDR3: TGTGCCAGCTCAACGACCGGGAGGAACACTGAAGCTTTCTTT. Encoded protein: CASSTTGRNTEAFF.